This T cell receptor beta chain is from a study of blood T cell repertoires in COVID-19. Study in general: The United States, Italy and Spain provided the acute and convalescent COVID-19 samples. T cells, B-cell-depleted T cells, or PBMCs supplied cDNA or gDNA.

The repertoire was sequenced with immunoSEQ multiplex PCR; TCRdb's copy has only in-frame clones and lacks some. The data contain about 280,000 clones, approximately 90% of them singletons. CDR1 is MGHRA and CDR2 is YSYEKL in the germline V gene. The CDR3 totals 15 residues. The V gene lost 4 bases and the J gene lost 2 bases, with 15 bases spanning the gap. This TCR derives from a woman in her twenties or thirties with active or convalescent COVID-19. This chain links TRBV4-1 with TRBJ2-7; D may be TRBD1 (6 bases). The sequenced material came from peripheral blood. The CDR3 spells CASSLHERGTYEQYF. The CDR3 DNA sequence: TGCGCCAGCAGCCTGCACGAAAGGGGGACCTACGAGCAGTACTTC.